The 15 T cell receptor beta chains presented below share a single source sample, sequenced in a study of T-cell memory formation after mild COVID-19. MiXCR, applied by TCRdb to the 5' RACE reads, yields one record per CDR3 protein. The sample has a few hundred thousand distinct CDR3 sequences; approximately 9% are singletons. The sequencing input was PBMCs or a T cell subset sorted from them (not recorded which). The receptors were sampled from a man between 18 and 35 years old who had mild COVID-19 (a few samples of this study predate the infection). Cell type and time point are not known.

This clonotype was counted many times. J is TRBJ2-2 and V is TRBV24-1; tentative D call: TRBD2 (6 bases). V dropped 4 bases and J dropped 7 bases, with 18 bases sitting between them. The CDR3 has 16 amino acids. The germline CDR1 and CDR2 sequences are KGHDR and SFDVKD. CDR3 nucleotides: TGTGCCACCAGTGACCCTCGACGGGGGACCCACGGGGAGCTGTTTTTT. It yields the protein CATSDPRRGTHGELFF.

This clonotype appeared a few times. CDR3 residues: CATSDRKTSGITDTQYF. In DNA form, the CDR3 reads TGTGCCACCAGTGATCGCAAGACTAGCGGGATCACAGATACGCAGTATTTT. V gene TRBV24-1 combines with J gene TRBJ2-3; 11 bases agree with TRBD2. Germline V gene lookup returns CDR1 KGHDR and CDR2 SFDVKD. The CDR3 runs 17 residues. The J segment lost 2 bases and the V segment lost 3 bases, leaving 6 bases of the junction unmatched.

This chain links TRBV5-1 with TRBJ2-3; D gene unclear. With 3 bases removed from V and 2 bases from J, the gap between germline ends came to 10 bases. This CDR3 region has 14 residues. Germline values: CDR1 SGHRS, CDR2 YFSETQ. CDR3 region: CASSYDSNTDTQYF. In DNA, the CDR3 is TGCGCCAGCAGCTATGACTCAAACACAGATACGCAGTATTTT.

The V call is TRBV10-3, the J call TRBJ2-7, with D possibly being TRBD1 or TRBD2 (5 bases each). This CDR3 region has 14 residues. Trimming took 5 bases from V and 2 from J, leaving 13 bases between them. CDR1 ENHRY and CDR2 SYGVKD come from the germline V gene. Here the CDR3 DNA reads TGTGCCATCAGTCCCGGGACCGCCGCCTACGAGCAGTACTTC. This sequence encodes CAISPGTAAYEQYF.

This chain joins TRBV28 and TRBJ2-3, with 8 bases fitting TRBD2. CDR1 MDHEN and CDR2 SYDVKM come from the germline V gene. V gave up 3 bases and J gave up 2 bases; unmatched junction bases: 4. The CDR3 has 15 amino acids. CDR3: CASSFKRGTTDTQYF. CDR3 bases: TGTGCCAGCAGTTTTAAGCGGGGGACCACAGATACGCAGTATTTT.

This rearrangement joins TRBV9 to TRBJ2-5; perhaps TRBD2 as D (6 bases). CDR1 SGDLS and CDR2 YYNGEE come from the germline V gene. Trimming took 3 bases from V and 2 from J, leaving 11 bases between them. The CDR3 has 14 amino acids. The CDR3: CASSAWDSQETQYF. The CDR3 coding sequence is TGTGCCAGCAGCGCCTGGGACTCGCAAGAGACCCAGTACTTC.

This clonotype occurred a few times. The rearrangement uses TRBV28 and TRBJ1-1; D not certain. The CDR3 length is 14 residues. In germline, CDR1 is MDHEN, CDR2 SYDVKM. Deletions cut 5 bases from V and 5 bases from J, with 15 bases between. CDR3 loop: CASSIDWVTTEAFF. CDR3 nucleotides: TGTGCCAGCAGTATAGATTGGGTAACGACTGAAGCTTTCTTT.

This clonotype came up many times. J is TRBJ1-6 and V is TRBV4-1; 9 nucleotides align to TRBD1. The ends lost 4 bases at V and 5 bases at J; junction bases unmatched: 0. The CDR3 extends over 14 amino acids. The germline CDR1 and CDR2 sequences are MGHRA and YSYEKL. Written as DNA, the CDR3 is TGCGCCAGCAGCCGGGACAGGGATAATTCACCCCTCCACTTT. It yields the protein CASSRDRDNSPLHF.

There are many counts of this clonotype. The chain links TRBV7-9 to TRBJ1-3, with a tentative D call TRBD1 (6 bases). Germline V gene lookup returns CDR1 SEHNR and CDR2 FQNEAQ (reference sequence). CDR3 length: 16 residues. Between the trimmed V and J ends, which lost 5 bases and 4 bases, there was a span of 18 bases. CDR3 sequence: CASSPKIRTAGNTIYF. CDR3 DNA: TGTGCCAGCAGCCCTAAGATCCGGACAGCGGGAAACACCATATATTTT.

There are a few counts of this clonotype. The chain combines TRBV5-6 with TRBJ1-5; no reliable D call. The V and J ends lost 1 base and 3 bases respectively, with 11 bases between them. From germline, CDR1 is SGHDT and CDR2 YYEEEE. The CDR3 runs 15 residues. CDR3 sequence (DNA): TGTGCCAGCAGCTTGTATGACCGTGCCAATCAGCCCCAGCATTTT. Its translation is CASSLYDRANQPQHF.

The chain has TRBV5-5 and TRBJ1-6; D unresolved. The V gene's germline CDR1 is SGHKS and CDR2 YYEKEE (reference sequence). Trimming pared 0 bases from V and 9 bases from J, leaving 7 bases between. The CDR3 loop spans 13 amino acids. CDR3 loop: CASSLGPSSPLHF. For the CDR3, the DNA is TGTGCCAGCAGCTTGGGACCTTCTTCACCCCTCCACTTT.

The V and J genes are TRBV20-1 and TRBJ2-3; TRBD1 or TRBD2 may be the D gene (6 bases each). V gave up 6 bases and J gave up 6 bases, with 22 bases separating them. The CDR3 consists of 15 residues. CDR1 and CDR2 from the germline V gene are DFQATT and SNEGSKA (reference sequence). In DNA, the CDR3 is TGCAGTGCCTTACGGGGGCAGGGCTTTGGGGATACGCAGTATTTT. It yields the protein CSALRGQGFGDTQYF.

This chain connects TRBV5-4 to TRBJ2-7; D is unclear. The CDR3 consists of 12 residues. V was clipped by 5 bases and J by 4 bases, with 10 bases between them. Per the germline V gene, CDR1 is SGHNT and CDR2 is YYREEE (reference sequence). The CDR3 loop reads CASSSDGYEQYV. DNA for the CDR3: TGTGCCAGCAGTTCAGACGGGTACGAGCAGTACGTC.

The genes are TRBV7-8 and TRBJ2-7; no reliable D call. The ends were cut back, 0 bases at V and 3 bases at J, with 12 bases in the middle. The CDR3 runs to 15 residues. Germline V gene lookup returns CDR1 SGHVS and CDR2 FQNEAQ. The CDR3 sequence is CASSLAGGQYYEQYF. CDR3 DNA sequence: TGTGCCAGCAGCTTAGCGGGCGGTCAATACTACGAGCAGTACTTC. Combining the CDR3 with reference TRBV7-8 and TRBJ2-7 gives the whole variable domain GAGVSQSPRYKVAKRGQDVALRCDPISGHVSLFWYQQALGQGPEFLTYFQNEAQLDKSGLPSDRFFAERPEGSVSTLKIQRTQQEDSAVYLCASSLAGGQYYEQYFGPGTRLTVT.

The CDR3 DNA reads as TGTGCCAGCAGTTTTGAGGGGACGGGCTACACCTTC. The encoded protein is CASSFEGTGYTF. The chain couples TRBV12-3 or TRBV12-4 to TRBJ1-2; D is perhaps TRBD1 (5 bases). CDR3 size: 12 residues. With 3 bases removed from V and 8 bases from J, the gap between germline ends came to 10 bases.